Following are 8 T cell receptor beta chains from one sample sequenced in a study of T cells in lung cancer brain metastases. Libraries were prepared by immunoSEQ multiplex PCR; TCRdb keeps only in-frame clonotypes and omits some of them. The table shows 4,700 or so clones, with about 84% occurring only once. The sequencing input was tumor tissue from a brain metastasis. The receptors derive from a woman aged 45-59 years with non-small cell lung cancer that had spread to the brain.

The gene calls are TRBV18 and TRBJ2-7; D is unclear. The germline gives CDR1 KGHSH, CDR2 LQKENI. The CDR3 totals 12 residues. The V gene lost 6 bases and the J gene lost 3 bases, with 9 bases spanning the gap. The CDR3, as DNA: TGTGCCAGCTCCTCGGACGGCTACGAGCAGTACTTC. It is translated as CASSSDGYEQYF. The variable domain in full, completed from reference TRBV18 and TRBJ2-7, reads NAGVMQNPRHLVRRRGQEARLRCSPMKGHSHVYWYRQLPEEGLKFMVYLQKENIIDESGMPKERFSAEFPKEGPSILRIQQVVRGDSAAYFCASSSDGYEQYFGPGTRLTVT.

The CDR3 loop is CASNPHIYEQYF. The CDR3 DNA is TGTGCCAGCAATCCACATATCTACGAGCAGTACTTC. The chain is built from TRBV6-5 and TRBJ2-7; D remains unclear. V was clipped by 7 bases and J by 3 bases, with 10 bases between them. CDR1 is MNHEY and CDR2 is SVGAGI in the germline V gene. The CDR3 length is 12 residues.

The chain carries TRBV19 and TRBJ2-7; D is tentatively TRBD1 or TRBD2 (5 bases each). The CDR3 is 17 residues long. Germline lookup yields CDR1 LNHDA and CDR2 SQIVND (reference sequence). V shed 5 bases and J shed 2 bases, with 22 bases lying between them. CDR3 sequence reads: CASSAFTGPGTTYEQYF. The CDR3, as DNA: TGTGCCAGTAGTGCTTTTACGGGGCCGGGGACCACCTACGAGCAGTACTTC. Together with reference TRBV19 and TRBJ2-7, the CDR3 gives the full variable domain: DGGITQSPKYLFRKEGQNVTLSCEQNLNHDAMYWYRQDPGQGLRLIYYSQIVNDFQKGDIAEGYSVSREKKESFPLTVTSAQKNPTAFYLCASSAFTGPGTTYEQYFGPGTRLTVT.

This chain joins TRBV14 and TRBJ2-3; a weak D match, TRBD1 (6 bases). This CDR3 spans 12 amino acids. Germline V CDR1 and CDR2: SGHDN, FVKESK. V was pared by 5 bases and J by 6 bases, with 9 bases between. CDR3 bases: TGTGCCAGCAGCGTTCAGGGGGATACGCAGTATTTT. Amino acids: CASSVQGDTQYF.

This chain links TRBV7-3 with TRBJ1-1, with a tentative D call TRBD1 (6 bases). The CDR3 is 15 amino acids. Deletions cut 2 bases from V and 5 bases from J, with 15 bases between. Germline loops: CDR1 SGHTA, CDR2 FQGTGA. The CDR3: CASSLASGRGTEAFF. DNA of the CDR3: TGTGCCAGCAGCTTAGCGTCGGGTAGGGGGACTGAAGCTTTCTTT.

A few counts support this clone. CDR3 DNA: TGTGCCAGCAGTTACTCGAAACGGGCCGCCCTCACTGAAGCTTTCTTT. It encodes CASSYSKRAALTEAFF. This rearrangement joins TRBV6-5 to TRBJ1-1; D call uncertain. The CDR3 length is 16 residues. Germline assignment: CDR1 MNHEY and CDR2 SVGAGI. V lost 0 bases and J lost 4, with 15 bases in between.

This chain connects TRBV25-1 to TRBJ2-7; D is tentatively TRBD1 or TRBD2 (6 bases each). CDR3 size: 15 residues. Germline V lookup: CDR1 MGHDK, CDR2 SYGVNS. V dropped 3 bases and J dropped 7 bases, with 19 bases sitting between them. CDR3 loop: CASSDLGGSLGEQYF. The CDR3, as DNA: TGTGCCAGCAGTGACCTGGGGGGCTCATTGGGGGAGCAGTACTTC.

This chain joins TRBV10-3 and TRBJ2-5; 9 nucleotides line up with TRBD1. The CDR3 sequence is 15 residues long. Germline CDR1 ENHRY, CDR2 SYGVKD. J was trimmed by 5 bases and V by 5 bases; bases with no gene match: 9. The CDR3 loop reads CAISSSQGARETQYF. Written as DNA, the CDR3 is TGTGCCATCAGTTCGTCACAGGGGGCGCGGGAGACCCAGTACTTC.